This record concerns one TCR beta chain sequence. As yet, its antigen is unknown. Next came a second PCR, run for roughly 6 to 11 cycles, which used a sample-barcoded 5' primer along with a J-beta primer mix. Each cDNA molecule, via a template-switch adaptor with 12 random nucleotides, was tagged. Paired-end reads containing CDR3 totaled no fewer than 2.5 million for each sample. Via MiXCR, TCRdb re-called the 5' RACE reads, giving one row per CDR3 protein. The table shows 850,000 or so distinct CDR3 sequences, with more than 25% occurring only once. This entry is derived from a study of blood T cells in healthy people across ages. General observations from the study: Compared with aged donors, long-lived donors showed fewer expanded clones, suggesting selection.

The CDR3 spans 12 residues. The germline V gene encodes CDR1 MNHEY and CDR2 SVGAGI. The ends were cut back, 0 bases at V and 6 bases at J, with 6 bases in the middle. The sequencing sample was made of blood. The rearrangement links TRBV6-5 to TRBJ2-7; D call uncertain. This receptor was obtained from a woman older than 75 in good health. This CDR3 reads CASSYSGGEQYF. The CDR3, as DNA: TGTGCCAGCAGTTACTCAGGTGGCGAGCAGTACTTC.